These 21 T cell receptor beta chains came from one sample sequenced in a study of shared clonotypes between healthy human individuals. The data were produced by immunoSEQ multiplex PCR, yet TCRdb's version contains in-frame clones alone and is incomplete. The sample carries 2,500,000 or so clones, approximately 94% recorded once. Sequences were obtained from naive CD4+ T cells sorted from blood. This sample's subset: CD45RA+ positively selected. The receptors were sampled from a young man in good health.

The chain combines TRBV10-1 with TRBJ2-2; D remains unclear. Germline assignment: CDR1 WNHNN and CDR2 SYGVQD (reference sequence). Trimming pared 4 bases from V and 5 bases from J, leaving 11 bases between. This CDR3 is 14 amino acids long. CDR3 in amino acids: CASSVNGRTGELFF. In nucleotides, the CDR3 is TGCGCCAGCAGTGTAAACGGTCGAACCGGGGAGCTGTTTTTT.

This chain's CDR3 is CASSTVRRETQYF. The DNA of the CDR3 is TGTGCCAGCAGTACAGTACGTAGAGAGACCCAGTACTTC. V gene TRBV6-5 combines with J gene TRBJ2-5; D gene ambiguous. V lost 5 bases and J lost 4, with 11 bases in between. The length of the CDR3 is 13 residues. Germline V gene data show CDR1 as MNHEY and CDR2 as SVGAGI.

The V and J genes are TRBV29-1 and TRBJ2-5; 7 bases are shared with TRBD1. Judging by the DNA end, TRBJ2-7 fits better; the J call may be wrong. This CDR3 contains 15 residues. CDR1 SQVTM and CDR2 ANQGSEA come from the germline V gene. The CDR3: CSVGELQGSTYEQYF. The CDR3 DNA is TGCAGCGTTGGGGAACTACAGGGGTCCACATACGAGCAGTACTTC.

This rearrangement joins TRBV19 to TRBJ1-1; 7 nucleotides line up with TRBD1. Germline V gene data show CDR1 as LNHDA and CDR2 as SQIVND (reference sequence). The V and J ends lost 4 bases and 1 base, in that order; junction bases with no gene match: 6. This CDR3 spans 15 amino acids. CDR3 sequence (DNA): TGTGCCAGTAGTACCACAGGGGTCCCGAACACTGAAGCTTTCTTT. Residues: CASSTTGVPNTEAFF.

V gene TRBV30 combines with J gene TRBJ2-5, with D uncertain. The CDR3 sequence is 13 residues long. Germline assignment: CDR1 GTSNPN and CDR2 SVGIG (reference sequence). The V and J ends lost 0 bases and 5 bases respectively, with 10 bases between them. CDR3: CAWSVLGSETQYF. The CDR3 DNA is TGTGCCTGGAGTGTACTTGGCTCCGAGACCCAGTACTTC.

The chain has TRBV19 and TRBJ1-2, with 7 bases fitting TRBD1. Germline trimming cut 2 bases from V and 4 bases from J; bases unmatched to any gene: 13. The germline V gene encodes CDR1 LNHDA and CDR2 SQIVND (reference sequence). The CDR3 runs 17 residues. CDR3 coding DNA: TGTGCCAGTAGTATAAGCCCGGGACAGACAATCCCCTATGGCTACACCTTC. This translates into CASSISPGQTIPYGYTF.

The chain recombines TRBV5-4 with TRBJ2-3; 10 nucleotides align to TRBD2. With V trimmed by 3 bases and J by 6 bases, 13 bases remained unmatched. Germline values: CDR1 SGHNT, CDR2 YYREEE (reference sequence). This CDR3 is 17 amino acids long. The CDR3 loop reads CASSSGLAELAGDTQYF. The CDR3 region has the DNA TGTGCCAGCAGCTCAGGACTAGCGGAGCTCGCGGGGGATACGCAGTATTTT.

The chain is built from TRBV7-9 and TRBJ2-1, with TRBD1 matching over 7 bases. This CDR3 region has 16 residues. With V trimmed by 5 bases and J by 1 base, 8 bases remained unmatched. CDR1 and CDR2 (germline): SEHNR, FQNEAQ (reference sequence). As DNA, the CDR3 is TGTGCCAGCAGCACAGGACAGGAACCTTCCTACAATGAGCAGTTCTTC. Translated, it gives CASSTGQEPSYNEQFF.

A word on this clone: Other nucleotide sequences in the sample specify the same CDR3. The CDR3 coding sequence is TGTGCCAGCAGTTTTTCTGGAAACACCATATATTTT. Translated: CASSFSGNTIYF. J is TRBJ1-3 and V is TRBV28; D is uncertain. Per the germline V gene, CDR1 is MDHEN and CDR2 is SYDVKM. CDR3 size: 12 residues. Deletions cut 3 bases from V and 1 base from J, with 1 base between.

The gene calls are TRBV6-4 and TRBJ1-1; D call uncertain. V lost 3 bases and J lost 10, with 6 bases in between. The CDR3 sequence is 10 residues long. Germline V gene sequence: CDR1 MRHNA, CDR2 SNTAGT. The CDR3 sequence: CASSEDAAFF. CDR3 coding DNA: TGTGCCAGCAGTGAAGACGCAGCTTTCTTT.

The chain has TRBV2 and TRBJ2-5, with 9 nucleotides matching TRBD1. Trimming took 6 bases from V and 5 from J; bases not matched to a gene: 7. The CDR3 covers 14 residues. The V gene's germline CDR1 is SNHLY and CDR2 FYNNEI. The DNA of the CDR3 is TGTGCCAGCAGAGGGACAGGGTTCACGGAGACCCAGTACTTC. It encodes CASRGTGFTETQYF. Full variable domain (rest looked up from reference TRBV2 and TRBJ2-5): EPEVTQTPSHQVTQMGQEVILRCVPISNHLYFYWYRQILGQKVEFLVSFYNNEISEKSEIFDDQFSVERPDGSNFTLKIRSTKLEDSAMYFCASRGTGFTETQYFGPGTRLLVL.

The chain employs TRBV2 and TRBJ1-6; D uncertain. This CDR3 has 12 amino acids. Trimming cost V 0 bases and J 15 bases, with 9 bases left between them. CDR1 and CDR2 (germline): SNHLY, FYNNEI. CDR3 DNA: TGTGCCAGCAGTGAAGCGTTCGGGGACCTCCACTTT. Amino acid sequence: CASSEAFGDLHF.

This chain links TRBV19 with TRBJ2-3; TRBD1 is a possible D gene (7 bases). Germline V CDR1 and CDR2: LNHDA, SQIVND (reference sequence). This CDR3 spans 15 amino acids. V dropped 6 bases and J dropped 0 bases, with 13 bases sitting between them. CDR3 sequence reads: CASREGQLSTDTQYF. The CDR3 DNA sequence: TGTGCCAGTAGGGAGGGACAGCTTAGCACAGATACGCAGTATTTT.

Remarks on this clone: Distinct nucleotide sequences in the sample also encode this CDR3. The gene calls are TRBV18 and TRBJ2-3; 9 bases match TRBD2. The CDR3 has 15 amino acids. Losses at the gene ends were 3 bases for V and 6 bases for J; bases not matched to a gene: 7. CDR1 KGHSH and CDR2 LQKENI come from the germline V gene. The CDR3 sequence is CASSPQAGGTDTQYF. The CDR3 DNA reads TGTGCCAGCTCACCGCAAGCGGGAGGTACGGATACGCAGTATTTT.

The rearrangement links TRBV5-4 to TRBJ1-1; D is possibly TRBD1 (5 bases). Germline V gene lookup returns CDR1 SGHNT and CDR2 YYREEE (reference sequence). The ends were cut back, 4 bases at V and 5 bases at J, with 21 bases in the middle. CDR3 length equals 16 residues. The DNA of the CDR3 is TGTGCCAGCAGCCCCGCGTCAGGGCAGGGAGGGACTGAAGCTTTCTTT. This codes for CASSPASGQGGTEAFF.

This chain uses TRBV7-9 with TRBJ2-7, with TRBD1 matching 7 bases. The CDR3 length is 15 residues. Losses at the gene ends were 5 bases for V and 1 base for J; bases not matched to a gene: 8. CDR1 is SEHNR and CDR2 is FQNEAQ in the germline V gene (reference sequence). CDR3 region: CASSRDRDRSYEQYF. The CDR3 DNA reads as TGTGCCAGCAGCCGCGACAGGGATAGGTCCTACGAGCAGTACTTC. The variable domain in full, completed from reference TRBV7-9 and TRBJ2-7, reads DTGVSQNPRHKITKRGQNVTFRCDPISEHNRLYWYRQTLGQGPEFLTYFQNEAQLEKSRLLSDRFSAERPKGSFSTLEIQRTEQGDSAMYLCASSRDRDRSYEQYFGPGTRLTVT.

The V and J genes are TRBV6-5 and TRBJ2-7, with D maybe TRBD2 (6 bases). Germline V gene lookup returns CDR1 MNHEY and CDR2 SVGAGI. V was pared by 4 bases and J by 4 bases, with 11 bases between. This CDR3 has 13 residues. This CDR3 reads CASSLGTFYEQYF. The CDR3 DNA reads as TGTGCCAGCAGTTTAGGGACTTTTTACGAGCAGTACTTC.

This clone was seen a single time. The chain combines TRBV5-1 with TRBJ2-7; no clear D gene. V was trimmed by 4 bases and J by 0 bases, leaving 11 bases between them. This CDR3 contains 14 residues. The germline gives CDR1 SGHRS, CDR2 YFSETQ. The CDR3 protein is CASSLRQTSYEQYF. In DNA, the CDR3 is TGCGCCAGCAGCCTCAGACAAACCTCCTACGAGCAGTACTTC.

The V and J genes are TRBV5-1 and TRBJ2-3, with TRBD1 identical over 9 bases. Trimming took 0 bases from V and 4 from J; bases not matched to a gene: 9. The CDR3 has 17 amino acids. CDR1 is SGHRS and CDR2 is YFSETQ in the germline V gene. This chain's CDR3 is CASSLAGDRVLADTQYF. In DNA form, the CDR3 reads TGCGCCAGCAGCTTGGCAGGGGACAGGGTTTTAGCAGATACGCAGTATTTT.

The count of this clone is one. The CDR3 loop reads CASSPPSGGPTEAFF. The CDR3 region has the DNA TGTGCCAGCTCACCACCGTCCGGGGGGCCCACTGAAGCTTTCTTT. V is TRBV18 and J is TRBJ1-1, with D tentatively TRBD1 (6 bases). V lost 0 bases to trimming and J lost 4 bases, with 12 bases between them. The CDR3 is made up of 15 amino acids. Germline V gene data show CDR1 as KGHSH and CDR2 as LQKENI. The whole variable domain, filled in from reference TRBV18 and TRBJ1-1, reads NAGVMQNPRHLVRRRGQEARLRCSPMKGHSHVYWYRQLPEEGLKFMVYLQKENIIDESGMPKERFSAEFPKEGPSILRIQQVVRGDSAAYFCASSPPSGGPTEAFFGQGTRLTVV.

In its sample, this clone was seen once. The DNA of the CDR3 is TGCAGCGTTGACGGTGAACGTGGGAACACCATATATTTT. Its translation: CSVDGERGNTIYF. The rearrangement uses TRBV29-1 and TRBJ1-3; D not resolved. Trimming cost V 3 bases and J 7 bases, with 13 bases left between them. CDR3 length: 13 amino acids. CDR1 is SQVTM and CDR2 is ANQGSEA in the germline V gene.